This T cell receptor beta chain was obtained from a study of T cells after yellow fever vaccination. Germline CDR1 reads LGHDT; CDR2 reads YNNKEL (reference sequence). This CDR3 is 14 amino acids long. The germline V and J ends were trimmed by 4 bases and 2 bases, with 11 bases remaining between them. In this sample, this clonotype turned up many times. MiXCR was run by TCRdb on the 5' RACE reads, yielding one entry per CDR3 protein. The sample yields 300,000 or so distinct CDR3 sequences, 8.7% seen once. This chain connects TRBV3-1 to TRBJ2-5, with a possible D match to TRBD2 (6 bases). The receptor was isolated from a young man who received the YFV17D yellow fever vaccine. The material was CD4+ T cells sorted from PBMCs, obtained 5 days after the yellow fever booster vaccination. This chain's CDR3 is CASSRLEGQETQYF. Here the CDR3 DNA reads TGTGCCAGCAGCCGACTAGAGGGACAAGAGACCCAGTACTTC.